A selection of T cell receptor beta chains follows, all from one sample in a study of pediatric ulcerative colitis. Here immunoSEQ multiplex PCR was the method, and the copy in TCRdb shows in-frame clones only, minus some. This repertoire shows roughly 70,000 clones, 80% to 90% found once; its top ten account for around 3.3%. The sequencing sample was made of blood. The receptors were gathered from a boy under 18 with severe ulcerative colitis. Each CDR3 is given with its conserved first and last residue.

>TRBV10-2|TRBJ1-1
CASSEGTGGSTEAFF
>TRBV12-5|TRBJ1-1
CASGLVRGLHTEAFF
>TRBV19|TRBJ2-2
CASSIWRGTGELFF
>TRBV4-3|TRBJ2-4
CASSQDGSGHLKNIQYF
>TRBV7-2|TRBJ2-1
CASSLLWVAGSNSYNEQFF
>TRBV19|TRBJ2-3
CASSLLPAGLAGSTDTQYF
>TRBV14|TRBJ2-1
CASTGTSGTLVVYNEQFF
>TRBV11-3|TRBJ2-7
CASSLVSMGLGYPEQYF
>TRBV4-2|TRBJ2-3
CASSQDGKGTSDTQYF
>TRBV7-9|TRBJ2-7
CASTHREGSALTLYEQYF
>TRBV18|TRBJ2-3
CASSPPDRTDTQYF
>TRBV27|TRBJ1-4
CASSLVQGGDEKLFF
>TRBV18|TRBJ2-7
CASSQRTSGRNEQYF
>TRBV15|TRBJ2-7
CATSSDSYEQYF
>TRBV18|TRBJ2-5
CASSPPGVSETQYF
>TRBV18|TRBJ2-7
CASSSTGTGGQQQYF
>TRBV6-5|TRBJ2-1
CASRFEGGTGNEQFF
>TRBV6-5|TRBJ1-5
CARLFPRYQPQHF
>TRBV10-3|TRBJ2-7
CAISRWGPPEHPAPYEQYF
>TRBV18|TRBJ2-7
CASSPPGTSSDEQYF
>TRBV19|TRBJ2-1
CASSGNEQFF
>TRBV5-1|TRBJ1-3
CASSLVMGPFSGNTIYF
>TRBV18|TRBJ2-2
CASSPLYLARTGELFF
>TRBV10-3|TRBJ1-2
CAISATPGADYGYTF
>TRBV11-3|TRBJ2-7
CASSGVTSRNYEQYF
>TRBV19|TRBJ2-7
CASKRTSGNHYEQYF
>TRBV6-1|TRBJ2-1
CASRVNQNEQFF
>TRBV19|TRBJ2-1
CASSLRDWGVYNEQFF